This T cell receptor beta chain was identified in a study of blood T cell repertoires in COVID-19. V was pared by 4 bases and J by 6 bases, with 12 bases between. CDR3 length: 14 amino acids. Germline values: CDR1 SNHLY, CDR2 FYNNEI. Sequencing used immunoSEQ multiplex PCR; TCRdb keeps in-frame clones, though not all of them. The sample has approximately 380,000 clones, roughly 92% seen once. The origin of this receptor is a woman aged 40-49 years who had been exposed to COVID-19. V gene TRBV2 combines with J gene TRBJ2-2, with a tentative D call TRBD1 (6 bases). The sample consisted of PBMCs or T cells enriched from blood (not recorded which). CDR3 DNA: TGTGCCAGCAGTGCCCACAGGGTCTCCGGGGAGCTGTTTTTT. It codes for CASSAHRVSGELFF.